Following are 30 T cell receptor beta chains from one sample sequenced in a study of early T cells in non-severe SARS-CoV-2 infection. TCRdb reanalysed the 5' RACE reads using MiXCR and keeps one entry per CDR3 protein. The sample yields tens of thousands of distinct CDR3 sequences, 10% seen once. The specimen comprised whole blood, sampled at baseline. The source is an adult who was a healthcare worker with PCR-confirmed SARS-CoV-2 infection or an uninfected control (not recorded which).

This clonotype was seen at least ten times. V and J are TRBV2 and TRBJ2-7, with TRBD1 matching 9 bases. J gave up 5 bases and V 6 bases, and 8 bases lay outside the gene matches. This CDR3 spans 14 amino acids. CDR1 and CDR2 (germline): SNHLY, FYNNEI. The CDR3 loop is CASREGQGWNEQYF. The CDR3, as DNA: TGTGCCAGCAGGGAGGGACAGGGCTGGAACGAGCAGTACTTC.

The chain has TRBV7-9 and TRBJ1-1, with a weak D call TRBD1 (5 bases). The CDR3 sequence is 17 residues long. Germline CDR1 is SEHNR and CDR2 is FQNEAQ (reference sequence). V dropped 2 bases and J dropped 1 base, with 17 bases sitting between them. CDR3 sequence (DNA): TGTGCCAGCAGCTTACTACAGGCGGGATTTTCGAACACTGAAGCTTTCTTT. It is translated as CASSLLQAGFSNTEAFF.

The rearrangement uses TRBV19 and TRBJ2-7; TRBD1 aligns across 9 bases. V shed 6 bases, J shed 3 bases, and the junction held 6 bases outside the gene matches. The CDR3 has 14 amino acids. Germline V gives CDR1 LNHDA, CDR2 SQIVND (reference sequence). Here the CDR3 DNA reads TGTGCCAGTAGACGTTGGGACAGGGACTACGAGCAGTACTTC. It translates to CASRRWDRDYEQYF.

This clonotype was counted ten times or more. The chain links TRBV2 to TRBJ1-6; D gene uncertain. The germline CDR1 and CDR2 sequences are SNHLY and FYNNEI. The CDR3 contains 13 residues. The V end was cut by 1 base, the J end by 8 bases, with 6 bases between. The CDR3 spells CASSEDMDSPLHF. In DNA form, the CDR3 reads TGTGCCAGCAGTGAAGATATGGATTCACCCCTCCACTTT.

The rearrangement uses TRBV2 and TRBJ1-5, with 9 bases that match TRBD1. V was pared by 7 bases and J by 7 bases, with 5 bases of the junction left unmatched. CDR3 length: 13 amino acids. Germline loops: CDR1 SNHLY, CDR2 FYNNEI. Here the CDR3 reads CASNGQGNQPQHF. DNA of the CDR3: TGTGCCAGCAATGGACAGGGGAACCAGCCCCAGCATTTT.

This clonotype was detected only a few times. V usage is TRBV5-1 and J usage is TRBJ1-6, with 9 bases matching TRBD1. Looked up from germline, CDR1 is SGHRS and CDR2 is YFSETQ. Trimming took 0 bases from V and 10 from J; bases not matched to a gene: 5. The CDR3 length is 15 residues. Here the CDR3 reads CASSLAGQGLSPLHF. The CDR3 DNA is TGCGCCAGCAGCTTGGCAGGACAGGGGTTATCACCCCTCCACTTT. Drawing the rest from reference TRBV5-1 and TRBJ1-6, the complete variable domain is KAGVTQTPRYLIKTRGQQVTLSCSPISGHRSVSWYQQTPGQGLQFLFEYFSETQRNKGNFPGRFSGRQFSNSRSEMNVSTLELGDSALYLCASSLAGQGLSPLHFGNGTRLTVT.

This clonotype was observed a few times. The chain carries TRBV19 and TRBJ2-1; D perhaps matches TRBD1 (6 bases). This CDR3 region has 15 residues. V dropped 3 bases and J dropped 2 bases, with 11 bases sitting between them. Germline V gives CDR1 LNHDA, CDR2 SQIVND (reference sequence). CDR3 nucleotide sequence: TGTGCCAGTAGTATCTTAGGGGGAACCTACAATGAGCAGTTCTTC. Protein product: CASSILGGTYNEQFF.

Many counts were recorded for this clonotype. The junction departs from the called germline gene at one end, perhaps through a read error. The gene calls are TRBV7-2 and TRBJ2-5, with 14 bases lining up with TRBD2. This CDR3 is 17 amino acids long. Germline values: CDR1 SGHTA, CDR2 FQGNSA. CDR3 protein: CASTPGLAGAGGETQHF. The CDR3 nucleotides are TGTGCCAGCACCCCGGGACTAGCGGGGGCCGGGGGGGAGACCCAGCACTTC.

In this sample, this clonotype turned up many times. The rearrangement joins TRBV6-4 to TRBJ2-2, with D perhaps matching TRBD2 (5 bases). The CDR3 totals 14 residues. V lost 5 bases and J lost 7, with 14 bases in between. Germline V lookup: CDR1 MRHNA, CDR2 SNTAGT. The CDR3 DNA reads TGTGCCAGCAGTCCCAGCCCGGGGAACGGGGAGCTGTTTTTT. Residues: CASSPSPGNGELFF.

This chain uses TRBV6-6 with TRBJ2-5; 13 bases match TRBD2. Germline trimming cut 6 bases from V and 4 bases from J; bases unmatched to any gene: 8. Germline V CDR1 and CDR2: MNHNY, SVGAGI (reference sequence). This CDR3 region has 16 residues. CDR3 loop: CASSLTSGGAGETQYF. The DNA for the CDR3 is TGTGCCAGCAGCCTAACTAGCGGGGGGGCCGGAGAGACCCAGTACTTC.

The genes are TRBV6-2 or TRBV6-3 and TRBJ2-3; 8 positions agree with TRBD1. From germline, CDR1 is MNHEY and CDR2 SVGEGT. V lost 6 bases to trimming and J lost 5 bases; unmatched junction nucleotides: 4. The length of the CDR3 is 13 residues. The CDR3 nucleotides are TGTGCCAGCAGGCATACAGGGGGAGATACGCAGTATTTT. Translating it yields CASRHTGGDTQYF.

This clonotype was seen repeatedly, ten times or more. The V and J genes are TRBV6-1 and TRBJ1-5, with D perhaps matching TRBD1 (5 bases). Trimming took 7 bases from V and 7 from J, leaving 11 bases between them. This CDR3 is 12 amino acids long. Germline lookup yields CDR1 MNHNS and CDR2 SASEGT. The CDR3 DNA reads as TGTGCCAGCACCCTCGGGGACCAGCCCCAGCATTTT. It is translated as CASTLGDQPQHF.

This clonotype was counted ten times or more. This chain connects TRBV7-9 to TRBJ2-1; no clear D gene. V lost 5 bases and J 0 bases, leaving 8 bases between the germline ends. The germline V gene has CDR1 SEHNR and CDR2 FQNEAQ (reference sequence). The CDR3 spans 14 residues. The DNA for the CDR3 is TGTGCCAGCAGCCCTTCAAGCTCCTACAATGAGCAGTTCTTC. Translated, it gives CASSPSSSYNEQFF.

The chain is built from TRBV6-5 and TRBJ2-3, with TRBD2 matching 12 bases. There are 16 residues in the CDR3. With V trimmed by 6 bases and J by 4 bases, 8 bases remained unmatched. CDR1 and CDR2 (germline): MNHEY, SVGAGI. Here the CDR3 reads CASSIRTSGAADTQYF. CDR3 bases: TGTGCCAGCAGCATTAGGACTAGCGGGGCTGCAGATACGCAGTATTTT.

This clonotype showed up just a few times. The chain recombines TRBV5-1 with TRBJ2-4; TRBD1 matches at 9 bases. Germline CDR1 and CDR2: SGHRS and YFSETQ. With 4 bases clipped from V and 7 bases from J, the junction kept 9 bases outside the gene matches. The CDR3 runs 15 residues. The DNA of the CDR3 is TGCGCCAGCAGCCAGACAACAGGGGGCATGAACATTCAGTACTTC. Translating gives CASSQTTGGMNIQYF.

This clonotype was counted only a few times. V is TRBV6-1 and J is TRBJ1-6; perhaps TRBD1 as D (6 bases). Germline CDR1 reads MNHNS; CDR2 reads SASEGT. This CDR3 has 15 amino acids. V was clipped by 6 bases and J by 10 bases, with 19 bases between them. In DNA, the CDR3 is TGTGCCAGCAGGCAGGGGTCGGAAGGGTACTCACCCCTCCACTTT. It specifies CASRQGSEGYSPLHF.

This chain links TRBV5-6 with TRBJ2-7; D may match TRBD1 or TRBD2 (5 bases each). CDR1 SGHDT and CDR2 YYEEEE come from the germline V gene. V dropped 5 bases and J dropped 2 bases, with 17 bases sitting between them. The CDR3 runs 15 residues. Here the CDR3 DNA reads TGTGCCAGCAGTCCAACCGGGACGGGAACCTACGAGCAGTACTTC. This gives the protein CASSPTGTGTYEQYF.

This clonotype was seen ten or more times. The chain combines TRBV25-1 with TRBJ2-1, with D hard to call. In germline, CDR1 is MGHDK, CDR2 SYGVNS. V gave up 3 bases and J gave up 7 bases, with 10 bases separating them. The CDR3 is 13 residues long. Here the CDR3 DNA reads TGTGCCAGCAGTGATCGCCTGCAGAATGAGCAGTTCTTC. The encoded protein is CASSDRLQNEQFF.

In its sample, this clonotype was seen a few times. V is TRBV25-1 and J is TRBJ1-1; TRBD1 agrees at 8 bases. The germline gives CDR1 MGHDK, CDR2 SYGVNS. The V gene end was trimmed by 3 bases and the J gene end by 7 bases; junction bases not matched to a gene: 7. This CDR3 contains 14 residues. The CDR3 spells CASSEDREISEAFF. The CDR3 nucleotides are TGTGCCAGCAGTGAGGACAGGGAAATAAGTGAAGCTTTCTTT.

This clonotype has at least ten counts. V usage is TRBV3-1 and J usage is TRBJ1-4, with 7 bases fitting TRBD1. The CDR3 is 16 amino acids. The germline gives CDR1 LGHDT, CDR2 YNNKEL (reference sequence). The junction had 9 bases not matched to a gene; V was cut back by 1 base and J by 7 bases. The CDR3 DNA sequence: TGTGCCAGCAGCCAAGTTCACAGGGGTGGAGGTGAAAAACTGTTTTTT. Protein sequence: CASSQVHRGGGEKLFF. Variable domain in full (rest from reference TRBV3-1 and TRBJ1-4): DTAVSQTPKYLVTQMGNDKSIKCEQNLGHDTMYWYKQDSKKFLKIMFSYNNKELIINETVPNRFSPKSPDKAHLNLHINSLELGDSAVYFCASSQVHRGGGEKLFFGSGTQLSVL.

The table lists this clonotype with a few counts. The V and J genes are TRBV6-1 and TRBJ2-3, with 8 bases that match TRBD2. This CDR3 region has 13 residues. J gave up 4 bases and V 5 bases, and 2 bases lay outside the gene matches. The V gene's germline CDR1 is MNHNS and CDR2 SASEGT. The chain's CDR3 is CASSRGGADTQYF. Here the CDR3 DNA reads TGTGCCAGCAGTCGGGGGGGGGCAGATACGCAGTATTTT.

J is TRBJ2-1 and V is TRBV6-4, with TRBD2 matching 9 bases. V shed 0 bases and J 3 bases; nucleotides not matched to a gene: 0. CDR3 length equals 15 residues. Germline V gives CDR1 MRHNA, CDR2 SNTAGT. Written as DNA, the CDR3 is TGTGCCAGCAGTGACTCACTAGCGGGCTACAATGAGCAGTTCTTC. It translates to CASSDSLAGYNEQFF.

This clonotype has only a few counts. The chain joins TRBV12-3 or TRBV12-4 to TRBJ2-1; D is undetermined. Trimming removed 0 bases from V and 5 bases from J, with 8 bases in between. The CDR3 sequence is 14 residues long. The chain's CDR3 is CASSLALPDNEQFF. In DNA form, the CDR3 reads TGTGCCAGCAGTTTAGCGTTACCCGACAATGAGCAGTTCTTC.

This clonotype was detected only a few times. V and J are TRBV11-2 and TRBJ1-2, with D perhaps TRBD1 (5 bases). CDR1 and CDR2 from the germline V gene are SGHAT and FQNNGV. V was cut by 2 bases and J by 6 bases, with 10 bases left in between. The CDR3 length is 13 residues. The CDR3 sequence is CASSLWGRDGYTF. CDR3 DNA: TGTGCCAGCAGCTTATGGGGCAGGGATGGCTACACCTTC.

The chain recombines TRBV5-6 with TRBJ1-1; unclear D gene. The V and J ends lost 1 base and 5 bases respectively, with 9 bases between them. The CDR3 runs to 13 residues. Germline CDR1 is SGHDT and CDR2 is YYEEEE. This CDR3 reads CASSLWARTEAFF. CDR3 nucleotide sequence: TGTGCCAGCAGCTTGTGGGCGCGGACTGAAGCTTTCTTT.

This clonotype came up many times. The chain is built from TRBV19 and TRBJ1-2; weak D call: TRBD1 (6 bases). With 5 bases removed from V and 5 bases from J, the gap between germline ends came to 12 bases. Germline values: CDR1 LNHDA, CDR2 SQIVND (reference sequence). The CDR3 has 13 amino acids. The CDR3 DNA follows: TGTGCCAGTAGTCCCTCGCAGGGGTATGGCTACACCTTC. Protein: CASSPSQGYGYTF.

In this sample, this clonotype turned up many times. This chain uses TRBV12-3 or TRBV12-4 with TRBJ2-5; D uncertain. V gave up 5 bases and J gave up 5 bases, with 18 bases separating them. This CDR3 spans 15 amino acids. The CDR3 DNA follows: TGTGCCAGCAGTACCCCCTCCGGTAGTGATGAGACCCAGTACTTC. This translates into CASSTPSGSDETQYF.

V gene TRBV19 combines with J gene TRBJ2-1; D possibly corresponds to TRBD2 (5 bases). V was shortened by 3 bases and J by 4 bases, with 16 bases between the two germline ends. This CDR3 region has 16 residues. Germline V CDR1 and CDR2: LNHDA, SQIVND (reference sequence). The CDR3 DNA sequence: TGTGCCAGTAGTATTCCTCGGGATTCACGATACAATGAGCAGTTCTTC. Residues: CASSIPRDSRYNEQFF.

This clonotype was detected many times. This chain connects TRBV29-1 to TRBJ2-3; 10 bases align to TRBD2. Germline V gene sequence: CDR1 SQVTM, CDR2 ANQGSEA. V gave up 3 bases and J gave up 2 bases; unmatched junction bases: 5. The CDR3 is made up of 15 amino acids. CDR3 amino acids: CSVEGGTSATDTQYF. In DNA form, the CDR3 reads TGCAGCGTTGAGGGCGGGACTAGCGCCACAGATACGCAGTATTTT.

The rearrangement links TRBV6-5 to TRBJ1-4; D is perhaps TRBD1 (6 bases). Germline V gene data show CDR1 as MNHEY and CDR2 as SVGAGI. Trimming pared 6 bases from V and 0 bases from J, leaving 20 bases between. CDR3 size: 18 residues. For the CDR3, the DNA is TGTGCCAGCAGCCTCACACCCAGACAGGCGGCAACTAATGAAAAACTGTTTTTT. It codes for CASSLTPRQAATNEKLFF.